This T cell receptor beta chain was observed in a study of blood T cell repertoires in COVID-19. Sequencing used immunoSEQ multiplex PCR; TCRdb keeps in-frame clones, though not all of them. Of 350,000 to 500,000 clones in the sample, 70% to 90% were seen once. The V gene end was trimmed by 5 bases and the J gene end by 8 bases; junction bases not matched to a gene: 4. CDR3 length: 13 residues. Sequencing input: PBMCs or T cells enriched from blood (not recorded which). This TCR was sampled from a woman in her late teens or twenties who had been exposed to COVID-19. The rearrangement links TRBV12-3 or TRBV12-4 to TRBJ2-1; 9 bases fit TRBD1. In nucleotides, the CDR3 is TGTGCCAGCAGTCGGGACAGGGTAGATGAGCAGTTCTTC. Translated, it gives CASSRDRVDEQFF.